What follows are 22 T cell receptor beta chains derived from one specimen sequenced in a study of shared clonotypes between healthy human individuals. CD8 cells classed as naive were CD45RO-negative and positively selected for CCR7, excluding terminally differentiated effector memory CD45RA+ cells. Sequencing was performed with immunoSEQ multiplex PCR; in TCRdb, only in-frame clones are kept and a portion is missing. The data hold about 2,100,000 clones, with about 92% observed a single time. Material: naive CD8+ T cells from PBMCs. These receptors were obtained from a man aged 18 to 30 in good health. Some clones in this sample may be carry-over from other donors' samples.

The V call is TRBV7-2, the J call TRBJ2-7, with 7 bases lining up with TRBD2. Germline trimming cut 6 bases from V and 1 base from J; bases unmatched to any gene: 3. The CDR3 is 13 amino acids. The V gene's germline CDR1 is SGHTA and CDR2 FQGNSA. CDR3 sequence: CASRAGTSYEQYF. CDR3 DNA: TGTGCCAGCAGAGCGGGAACGTCCTACGAGCAGTACTTC.

This chain connects TRBV7-9 to TRBJ2-4, with 7 bases matching TRBD2. Germline V gene lookup returns CDR1 SEHNR and CDR2 FQNEAQ (reference sequence). The J segment lost 0 bases and the V segment lost 5 bases, leaving 7 bases of the junction unmatched. The CDR3 contains 16 residues. CDR3 DNA: TGTGCCAGCAGCCCCCCAAGCGGGACAGCCAAAAACATTCAGTACTTC. Residues: CASSPPSGTAKNIQYF.

The rearrangement links TRBV4-3 to TRBJ2-7; the match to TRBD2 covers 9 bases. V shed 0 bases and J 2 bases; nucleotides not matched to a gene: 8. The CDR3 has 17 residues. Germline V gene data show CDR1 as LGHNA and CDR2 as YSLEER. In nucleotides, the CDR3 is TGCGCCAGCAGCCAAGATCAACGGCTAGCGGGACCCTACGAGCAGTACTTC. It specifies CASSQDQRLAGPYEQYF.

This chain links TRBV7-2 with TRBJ2-2; D uncertain. CDR1 is SGHTA and CDR2 is FQGNSA in the germline V gene. The CDR3 totals 14 residues. The V end was cut by 1 base, the J end by 6 bases, with 9 bases between. The CDR3 loop reads CASSLVGSAGELFF. CDR3 in DNA: TGTGCCAGCAGCTTAGTGGGTTCGGCCGGGGAGCTGTTTTTT.

V and J are TRBV27 and TRBJ2-1; 10 positions match TRBD1. The CDR3 is made up of 18 amino acids. Germline V gene sequence: CDR1 MNHEY, CDR2 SMNVEV (reference sequence). V gave up 5 bases and J gave up 6 bases; unmatched junction bases: 16. This CDR3 reads CASSTTGQGPPPFNEQFF. The DNA for the CDR3 is TGTGCCAGCAGTACGACGGGACAGGGGCCGCCGCCTTTCAATGAGCAGTTCTTC.

The J gene is TRBJ2-3, the V gene TRBV7-3; TRBD1 agrees at 10 bases. V dropped 5 bases and J dropped 1; count of bases not matched to a gene: 6. This CDR3 is 16 amino acids long. Germline V lookup: CDR1 SGHTA, CDR2 FQGTGA. As DNA, the CDR3 is TGTGCCAGCAGCACAGGACAGGGGGGAGGCACAGATACGCAGTATTTT. Residues: CASSTGQGGGTDTQYF. Using reference TRBV7-3 and TRBJ2-3 for the parts outside the CDR3, the full variable domain is GAGVSQTPSNKVTEKGKYVELRCDPISGHTALYWYRQSLGQGPEFLIYFQGTGAADDSGLPNDRFFAVRPEGSVSTLKIQRTERGDSAVYLCASSTGQGGGTDTQYFGPGTRLTVL.

The rearrangement joins TRBV27 to TRBJ1-2; 11 bases map to TRBD1. The V gene end was trimmed by 6 bases and the J gene end by 5 bases; junction bases not matched to a gene: 8. The CDR3 is 15 amino acids. Germline values: CDR1 MNHEY, CDR2 SMNVEV (reference sequence). The CDR3 spells CASSPVGTGGYGYTF. The DNA for the CDR3 is TGTGCCAGCAGCCCCGTTGGGACAGGGGGTTATGGCTACACCTTC.

The rearrangement uses TRBV29-1 and TRBJ2-7; 14 bases align to TRBD2. J gave up 6 bases and V 7 bases, and 11 bases lay outside the gene matches. This CDR3 has 15 amino acids. CDR1 and CDR2 from the germline V gene are SQVTM and ANQGSEA. This CDR3 reads CSAEGLAGVRGEQYF. The CDR3 coding sequence is TGCAGCGCGGAGGGACTAGCGGGAGTTCGCGGCGAGCAGTACTTC.

The chain combines TRBV11-1 with TRBJ2-1; 8 nucleotides match TRBD2. The CDR3 is 17 amino acids. V gave up 1 base and J gave up 7 bases; unmatched junction bases: 12. The germline gives CDR1 SGHAT, CDR2 FQDESV (reference sequence). The CDR3 DNA follows: TGTGCCAGCAGCTTAGGGAACGGGACTAGTCGATTAAATGAGCAGTTCTTC. Its translation is CASSLGNGTSRLNEQFF.

This clone was picked up one time. The genes are TRBV11-2 and TRBJ2-5; D unresolved. V lost 6 bases to trimming and J lost 3 bases, with 11 bases between them. This CDR3 spans 13 amino acids. Germline V gene data show CDR1 as SGHAT and CDR2 as FQNNGV. The CDR3 spells CASSYWTEETQYF. The DNA for the CDR3 is TGTGCCAGCAGTTATTGGACGGAAGAGACCCAGTACTTC.

This clone was counted only a few times. The chain couples TRBV7-9 to TRBJ1-1; TRBD1 matches at 8 bases. The CDR3 length is 16 residues. Germline V gives CDR1 SEHNR, CDR2 FQNEAQ (reference sequence). The J segment lost 1 base and the V segment lost 5 bases, leaving 9 bases of the junction unmatched. Written as DNA, the CDR3 is TGTGCCAGCAGCCTTGGACAGGGAATAGGGAACACTGAAGCTTTCTTT. Residues: CASSLGQGIGNTEAFF.

The chain couples TRBV15 to TRBJ2-1, with TRBD1 matching 7 bases. With 0 bases clipped from V and 4 bases from J, the junction kept 6 bases outside the gene matches. The CDR3 consists of 16 residues. The germline CDR1 and CDR2 sequences are LNHNV and YYDKDF (reference sequence). In DNA, the CDR3 is TGTGCCACCAGCAGAGATCGGGACAGTGTGTACAATGAGCAGTTCTTC. Translation gives CATSRDRDSVYNEQFF.

J is TRBJ2-1 and V is TRBV28, with TRBD2 matching 9 bases. CDR3 length equals 13 residues. Germline lookup yields CDR1 MDHEN and CDR2 SYDVKM. CDR3 loop: CRTSVSSYNEQFF. The CDR3 bases are TGTAGGACTAGCGTGAGCTCCTACAATGAGCAGTTCTTC.

This clone was picked up one time. The chain couples TRBV13 to TRBJ2-7; the D gene is possibly TRBD1 (5 bases). The CDR3 contains 15 residues. V shed 7 bases and J shed 0 bases, with 16 bases lying between them. Germline assignment: CDR1 PRHDT and CDR2 FYEKMQ (reference sequence). The CDR3 sequence: CASTAGRTSSYEQYF. CDR3 in DNA: TGTGCCAGCACGGCCGGGCGGACAAGCTCCTACGAGCAGTACTTC.

The chain couples TRBV11-2 to TRBJ2-7; D is undetermined. Germline assignment: CDR1 SGHAT and CDR2 FQNNGV. V was clipped by 3 bases and J by 2 bases, with 8 bases between them. This CDR3 spans 13 amino acids. CDR3 sequence: CASSFSLAYEQYF. In DNA, the CDR3 is TGTGCCAGCAGCTTTTCTCTAGCCTACGAGCAGTACTTC.

The chain couples TRBV9 to TRBJ2-2, with TRBD2 as a possible D gene (5 bases). Trimming cost V 1 base and J 7 bases, with 14 bases left between them. Germline V gene lookup returns CDR1 SGDLS and CDR2 YYNGEE. This CDR3 is built from 15 residues. CDR3 DNA sequence: TGTGCCAGCAGCGTAAGCGGACGCCTGGGCGGGGAGCTGTTTTTT. This codes for CASSVSGRLGGELFF.

This chain uses TRBV9 with TRBJ2-2; 9 nucleotides align to TRBD2. The CDR3 loop spans 17 amino acids. V shed 3 bases, J shed 2 bases, and the junction held 8 bases outside the gene matches. Germline V gene lookup returns CDR1 SGDLS and CDR2 YYNGEE. CDR3 in amino acids: CASSAPRLAENTGELFF. The CDR3 DNA follows: TGTGCCAGCAGCGCCCCTCGACTAGCGGAAAACACCGGGGAGCTGTTTTTT.

A remark on this clone: The sample contains more than one DNA sequence encoding this CDR3. The chain carries TRBV7-8 and TRBJ2-2; 8 bases align to TRBD1. The CDR3 consists of 14 residues. Per the germline V gene, CDR1 is SGHVS and CDR2 is FQNEAQ. V shed 3 bases and J 5 bases; nucleotides not matched to a gene: 2. The CDR3: CASSFRGRTGELFF. The DNA of the CDR3 is TGTGCCAGCAGCTTCAGGGGGCGGACCGGGGAGCTGTTTTTT.

The rearrangement joins TRBV5-1 to TRBJ1-1; unclear D gene. With 1 base removed from V and 4 bases from J, the gap between germline ends came to 11 bases. This CDR3 has 14 residues. CDR1 and CDR2 from the germline V gene are SGHRS and YFSETQ. The CDR3 loop reads CASSLFKVGTEAFF. The CDR3 bases are TGCGCCAGCAGCTTGTTTAAAGTTGGCACTGAAGCTTTCTTT.

The chain couples TRBV4-1 to TRBJ2-7; D gene ambiguous. Between the trimmed V and J ends, which lost 4 bases and 4 bases, there was a span of 17 bases. The CDR3 length is 15 residues. CDR1 and CDR2 (germline): MGHRA, YSYEKL. CDR3 DNA sequence: TGCGCCAGCAGCCCCTTTGTAGTCGGGTGGTACGAGCAGTACTTC. Its protein product is CASSPFVVGWYEQYF.

The chain has TRBV27 and TRBJ2-7; perhaps TRBD2 as D (6 bases). The CDR3 sequence is 15 residues long. CDR1 and CDR2 from the germline V gene are MNHEY and SMNVEV (reference sequence). V lost 7 bases to trimming and J lost 3 bases, with 19 bases between them. CDR3 protein: CASNPSRDSHYEQYF. CDR3 sequence (DNA): TGTGCCAGCAACCCCTCCCGGGACTCTCACTACGAGCAGTACTTC.

The chain carries TRBV28 and TRBJ2-7; D is unresolved. Germline CDR1 and CDR2: MDHEN and SYDVKM. The CDR3 has 13 amino acids. Trimming shortened V by 3 bases and J by 4 bases, and 10 bases separated the two germline ends. CDR3 in amino acids: CASSLRRVYEQYF. The CDR3 region has the DNA TGTGCCAGCAGTTTGCGGAGAGTATACGAGCAGTACTTC.